The 29 T cell receptor beta chains below all came from one sample that was sequenced in a study of T cells in Graves' hyperthyroidism and ophthalmopathy. RNA transcripts provided the source from which TCR beta CDR3 regions were amplified. HTBI primers were employed in a first-round RT-PCR of the TCR CDR3. MiXCR, run by TCRdb on the multiplex PCR reads, gives a single entry per CDR3 protein. This sample has hundreds of thousands of distinct CDR3 sequences, with 13% found just once. The specimen sequenced was blood. These receptors were obtained from a woman aged 18 to 35 with Graves' hyperthyroidism.

The sample holds many counts of this clonotype. The chain recombines TRBV29-1 with TRBJ2-7; D gene ambiguous. This CDR3 is built from 14 residues. The germline V gene has CDR1 SQVTM and CDR2 ANQGSEA. Trimming removed 6 bases from V and 2 bases from J, with 17 bases in between. Here the CDR3 DNA reads TGCAGCGTCCCAACGCGGACGGGCACCTACGAGCAGTACTTC. It is translated as CSVPTRTGTYEQYF.

The chain carries TRBV6-1 and TRBJ1-1; D perhaps matches TRBD1 (5 bases). Trimming stripped 6 bases from V and 4 bases from J, with 21 bases between. The CDR3 contains 16 residues. The V gene's germline CDR1 is MNHNS and CDR2 SASEGT. CDR3 amino acids: CASSRSRRDLVTEAFF. The CDR3 nucleotides read TGTGCCAGCAGCCGATCTAGGAGGGACCTCGTCACTGAAGCTTTCTTT.

This chain links TRBV9 with TRBJ2-2; 10 bases are shared with TRBD2. The CDR3 has 16 amino acids. Germline V gene data show CDR1 as SGDLS and CDR2 as YYNGEE. Trimming cost V 4 bases and J 1 base; bases outside gene matches: 4. The CDR3 region is CASSSRTSGNTGELFF. Here the CDR3 DNA reads TGTGCCAGCAGCTCCCGGACTAGCGGGAACACCGGGGAGCTGTTTTTT.

The gene calls are TRBV2 and TRBJ1-2; maybe TRBD1 (6 bases). Germline-derived CDR1 and CDR2 are SNHLY and FYNNEI. Trimming shortened V by 7 bases and J by 7 bases, and 19 bases separated the two germline ends. The CDR3 is 14 residues long. In nucleotides, the CDR3 is TGTGCCAGCACAAGGCCCGGGACAACTAGTGGCTACACCTTC. This translates into CASTRPGTTSGYTF.

The V gene is TRBV11-2, the J gene TRBJ1-1; TRBD1 matches at 8 bases. CDR1 and CDR2 from the germline V gene are SGHAT and FQNNGV. J lost 4 bases, V lost 5 bases, and 6 bases had no gene match. CDR3 length equals 14 residues. In DNA, the CDR3 is TGTGCCAGCAGCACGCGGACAGGGCCCACTGAAGCTTTCTTT. This encodes CASSTRTGPTEAFF.

This clonotype showed up many times. The chain recombines TRBV6-1 with TRBJ2-1; a weak D match, TRBD2 (6 bases). The CDR3 spans 15 residues. CDR1 and CDR2 from the germline V gene are MNHNS and SASEGT. Trimming left V 6 bases short and J 5 bases short, with 17 bases between. CDR3 sequence (DNA): TGTGCCAGCAGAGCCGGGACTCATCCCAACAATGAGCAGTTCTTC. Its protein is CASRAGTHPNNEQFF.

There are many counts of this clonotype. The chain employs TRBV29-1 and TRBJ2-1; D gene uncertain. The germline V gene has CDR1 SQVTM and CDR2 ANQGSEA. The CDR3 length is 12 residues. Trimming removed 0 bases from V and 15 bases from J, with 15 bases in between. The CDR3 reads CSVEDGEDGRFF. CDR3 in DNA: TGCAGCGTTGAAGATGGAGAGGATGGGCGGTTCTTC.

The table lists this clonotype with a few counts. The V and J genes are TRBV7-3 and TRBJ2-2, with D unresolved. The CDR3 runs to 13 residues. V was shortened by 4 bases and J by 6 bases, with 9 bases between the two germline ends. CDR1 SGHTA and CDR2 FQGTGA come from the germline V gene. CDR3 DNA: TGTGCCAGCAGCTCCCTGGCAGCCGGGGAGCTGTTTTTT. Encoded protein: CASSSLAAGELFF. Using reference TRBV7-3 and TRBJ2-2 for the parts outside the CDR3, the full variable domain is GAGVSQTPSNKVTEKGKYVELRCDPISGHTALYWYRQSLGQGPEFLIYFQGTGAADDSGLPNDRFFAVRPEGSVSTLKIQRTERGDSAVYLCASSSLAAGELFFGEGSRLTVL.

The sample holds a few counts of this clonotype. The chain links TRBV10-3 to TRBJ1-1; D gene ambiguous. The CDR3 runs 15 residues. V lost 0 bases and J lost 0, with 8 bases in between. Germline V gene sequence: CDR1 ENHRY, CDR2 SYGVKD. Here the CDR3 reads CAISESVGMNTEAFF. The CDR3 nucleotides are TGTGCCATCAGTGAGTCGGTGGGGATGAACACTGAAGCTTTCTTT.

The chain has TRBV3-1 and TRBJ2-7; possibly TRBD2 for D (6 bases). Germline lookup yields CDR1 LGHDT and CDR2 YNNKEL (reference sequence). The CDR3 contains 15 residues. Trimming removed 8 bases from V and 5 bases from J, with 22 bases in between. Here the CDR3 DNA reads TGTGCCAGCTCCCCCCCTAGCGCCGGAACCCACGAGCAGTACTTC. Its translation: CASSPPSAGTHEQYF.

This chain links TRBV11-2 with TRBJ2-7; 7 bases map to TRBD1. The germline V gene has CDR1 SGHAT and CDR2 FQNNGV. The V and J ends lost 3 bases and 3 bases, in that order; junction bases with no gene match: 8. The CDR3 covers 15 residues. CDR3 nucleotide sequence: TGTGCCAGCAGCTTGGCCCCGGGACAGCGCTACGAGCAGTACTTC. Amino acids: CASSLAPGQRYEQYF.

This clonotype was seen repeatedly, ten times or more. The CDR3 DNA follows: TGTGCCACCAGCAGAGAGGGGCTAGCGGGGATCAACGAGCAGTACTTC. Protein product: CATSREGLAGINEQYF. The chain employs TRBV15 and TRBJ2-7; 9 bases match TRBD2. There are 16 residues in the CDR3. V shed 0 bases, J shed 5 bases, and the junction held 8 bases outside the gene matches. The germline V gene encodes CDR1 LNHNV and CDR2 YYDKDF (reference sequence).

This clonotype was observed at least ten times. This chain joins TRBV7-2 and TRBJ2-1; 9 bases agree with TRBD2. The junction had 6 bases not matched to a gene; V was cut back by 5 bases and J by 4 bases. The CDR3 has 15 amino acids. Germline CDR1 reads SGHTA; CDR2 reads FQGNSA. The CDR3 DNA sequence: TGTGCCAGCAGCGTATTACTAGCGGGTTACAATGAGCAGTTCTTC. Amino acids: CASSVLLAGYNEQFF.

A few counts support this clonotype. The genes are TRBV4-1 and TRBJ2-5, with D uncertain. Between the trimmed V and J ends, which lost 3 bases and 7 bases, there was a span of 9 bases. This CDR3 comprises 12 residues. Germline values: CDR1 MGHRA, CDR2 YSYEKL. The CDR3 here is CASSQELGTQYF. The CDR3 nucleotides read TGCGCCAGCAGCCAGGAACTGGGGACCCAGTACTTC.

This clonotype has ten or more counts. The V gene is TRBV24-1, the J gene TRBJ2-3; 14 bases fit TRBD2. In germline, CDR1 is KGHDR, CDR2 SFDVKD. The CDR3 contains 17 residues. With 2 bases clipped from V and 2 bases from J, the junction kept 2 bases outside the gene matches. The CDR3 DNA sequence: TGTGCCACCAGTGATTGGGGACTAGCGGGGGACACAGATACGCAGTATTTT. The encoded protein is CATSDWGLAGDTDTQYF.

In this sample, this clonotype turned up many times. CDR3 in DNA: TGTGCCACTCGAGGCGACACCGGGGAGCTGTTTTTT. It codes for CATRGDTGELFF. V gene TRBV24-1 combines with J gene TRBJ2-2; D gene uncertain. V was shortened by 10 bases and J by 3 bases, with 8 bases between the two germline ends. The germline gives CDR1 KGHDR, CDR2 SFDVKD. The CDR3 contains 12 residues.

The V and J genes are TRBV6-4 and TRBJ1-2; maybe TRBD1 (5 bases). The CDR3 contains 15 residues. The germline gives CDR1 MRHNA, CDR2 SNTAGT. Trimming cost V 3 bases and J 0 bases, with 11 bases left between them. The CDR3 here is CASSEKETANYGYTF. In DNA form, the CDR3 reads TGTGCCAGCAGTGAAAAGGAGACAGCTAACTATGGCTACACCTTC.

As to this clonotype: The junction departs from germline at one end; a sequencing error may be responsible. This chain links TRBV4-1 with TRBJ1-6; no firm D call. Germline CDR1 MGHRA, CDR2 YSYEKL. The CDR3 loop spans 17 amino acids. The CDR3 sequence: CASGQDTRTLPAAPLHF. DNA for the CDR3: TGTGCCAGCGGCCAAGATACGCGGACGCTGCCGGCTGCACCCCTCCACTTT.

The chain uses TRBV20-1 and TRBJ2-1; 10 bases align to TRBD2. Germline V gene sequence: CDR1 DFQATT, CDR2 SNEGSKA (reference sequence). This CDR3 has 18 residues. V gave up 6 bases and J gave up 0 bases; unmatched junction bases: 14. This CDR3 reads CSARHSLAGDISYNEQFF. The CDR3 DNA is TGCAGTGCCCGGCACTCTCTAGCGGGAGATATCTCCTACAATGAGCAGTTCTTC.

This clonotype was counted many times. This chain links TRBV6-1 with TRBJ2-3; no clear D gene. The ends were cut back, 7 bases at V and 5 bases at J, with 7 bases in the middle. There are 11 residues in the CDR3. The germline gives CDR1 MNHNS, CDR2 SASEGT. CDR3 region: CASTSGDTQYF. DNA of the CDR3: TGTGCCAGCACGTCGGGAGATACGCAGTATTTT.

The chain couples TRBV19 to TRBJ1-2; no clear D gene. The CDR3 consists of 12 residues. Germline V gene data show CDR1 as LNHDA and CDR2 as SQIVND (reference sequence). Trimming removed 3 bases from V and 7 bases from J, with 9 bases in between. As DNA, the CDR3 is TGTGCCAGTAGTATCCCGACAATTGGCTACACCTTC. Encoded protein: CASSIPTIGYTF.

There are many counts of this clonotype. The chain has TRBV27 and TRBJ2-1; tentative D call: TRBD2 (5 bases). The V and J ends lost 6 bases and 10 bases respectively, with 13 bases between them. This CDR3 comprises 12 residues. CDR1 is MNHEY, CDR2 SMNVEV, per germline (reference sequence). CDR3 nucleotide sequence: TGTGCCAGCAGCCGTCCCCCGGGGGAGCAGTTCTTC. Encoded protein: CASSRPPGEQFF.

In its sample, this clonotype was seen many times. This chain joins TRBV20-1 and TRBJ2-3; D ambiguous. The V end lost 6 bases, the J end lost 1 base, and 17 bases lay between the germline ends. The CDR3 consists of 15 residues. Germline values: CDR1 DFQATT, CDR2 SNEGSKA (reference sequence). This chain's CDR3 is CSANAPSGGTDTQYF. The CDR3 region has the DNA TGCAGTGCAAACGCGCCCTCTGGGGGCACAGATACGCAGTATTTT.

This clonotype has ten or more counts. DNA for the CDR3: TGCAGTGCTAGAGGGGGGGCTGTTAACTATGGCTACACCTTC. It translates to CSARGGAVNYGYTF. This chain links TRBV20-1 with TRBJ1-2; TRBD1 might be the D (6 bases). CDR3 length: 14 amino acids. V lost 1 base and J 1 base, leaving 10 bases between the germline ends. Germline CDR1 DFQATT, CDR2 SNEGSKA (reference sequence).

This clonotype was observed at least ten times. J is TRBJ1-1 and V is TRBV5-1; a possible D gene is TRBD1 (5 bases). The germline gives CDR1 SGHRS, CDR2 YFSETQ. The CDR3 spans 13 residues. V was cut by 2 bases and J by 4 bases, with 9 bases left in between. The CDR3 nucleotides read TGCGCCAGCAGCTTATGGGGGAGCACTGAAGCTTTCTTT. This translates into CASSLWGSTEAFF.

The sample holds many counts of this clonotype. This chain connects TRBV20-1 to TRBJ2-7, with 8 bases matching TRBD1. This CDR3 comprises 13 residues. V dropped 6 bases and J dropped 0; count of bases not matched to a gene: 4. From germline, CDR1 is DFQATT and CDR2 SNEGSKA (reference sequence). The CDR3 DNA reads TGCAGTGCCAGGGACAGGCACTCCTACGAGCAGTACTTC. The encoded protein is CSARDRHSYEQYF.

At least ten counts were recorded for this clonotype. The CDR3 DNA is TGTGCCAGCTCACCACGGGAAGGGCCCGACCCTTGGGATACGCAGTATTTT. Its translation is CASSPREGPDPWDTQYF. This chain joins TRBV18 and TRBJ2-3, with unresolved D. Deletions cut 1 base from V and 6 bases from J, with 20 bases between. The germline gives CDR1 KGHSH, CDR2 LQKENI. The CDR3 length is 17 residues.

V and J are TRBV12-3 or TRBV12-4 and TRBJ1-4, with a weak D call TRBD1 (6 bases). Trimming pared 11 bases from V and 1 base from J, leaving 11 bases between. This CDR3 contains 13 residues. The CDR3 is CASGGQTNEKLFF. Written as DNA, the CDR3 is TGTGCCTCCGGGGGGCAAACTAATGAAAAACTGTTTTTT.

This clonotype was detected only a few times. This chain connects TRBV4-1 to TRBJ2-5; no clear D. The CDR3 spans 16 residues. CDR1 MGHRA and CDR2 YSYEKL come from the germline V gene. V was cut by 1 base and J by 3 bases, with 15 bases left in between. CDR3 in amino acids: CASSQGHSGIEETQYF. CDR3 in DNA: TGCGCCAGCAGCCAAGGACATAGTGGCATAGAAGAGACCCAGTACTTC.